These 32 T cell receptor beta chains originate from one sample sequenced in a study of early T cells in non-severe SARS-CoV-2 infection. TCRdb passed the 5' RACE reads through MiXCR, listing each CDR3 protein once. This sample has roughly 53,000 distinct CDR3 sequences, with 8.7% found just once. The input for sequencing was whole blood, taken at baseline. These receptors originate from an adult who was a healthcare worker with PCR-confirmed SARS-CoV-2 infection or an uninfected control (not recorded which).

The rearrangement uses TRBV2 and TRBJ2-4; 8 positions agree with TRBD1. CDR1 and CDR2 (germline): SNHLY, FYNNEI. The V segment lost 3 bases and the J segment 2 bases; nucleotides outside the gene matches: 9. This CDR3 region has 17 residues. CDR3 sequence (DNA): TGTGCCAGCAGTGAGACAGGGGAGTCAATCTCCAAAAACATTCAGTACTTC. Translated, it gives CASSETGESISKNIQYF.

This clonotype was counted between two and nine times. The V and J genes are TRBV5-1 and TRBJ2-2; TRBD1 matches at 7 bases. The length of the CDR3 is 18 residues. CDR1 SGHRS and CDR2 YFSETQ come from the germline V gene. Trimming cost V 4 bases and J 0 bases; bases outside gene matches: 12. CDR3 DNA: TGCGCCAGCAGCCTTAGTCCTACCGGGACAGCGAACACCGGGGAGCTGTTTTTT. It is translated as CASSLSPTGTANTGELFF.

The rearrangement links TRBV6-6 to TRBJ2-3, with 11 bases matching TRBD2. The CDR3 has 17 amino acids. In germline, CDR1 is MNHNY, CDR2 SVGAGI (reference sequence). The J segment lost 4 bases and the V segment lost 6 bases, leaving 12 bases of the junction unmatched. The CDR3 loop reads CASSPRVAGGISDTQYF. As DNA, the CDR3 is TGTGCCAGCAGCCCACGAGTAGCGGGAGGGATCTCAGATACGCAGTATTTT.

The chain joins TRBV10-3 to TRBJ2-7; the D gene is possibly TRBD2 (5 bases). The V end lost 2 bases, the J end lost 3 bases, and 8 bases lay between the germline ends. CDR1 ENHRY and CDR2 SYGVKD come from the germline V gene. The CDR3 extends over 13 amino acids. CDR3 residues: CAISEASNYEQYF. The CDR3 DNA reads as TGTGCCATCAGTGAGGCTAGCAACTACGAGCAGTACTTC.

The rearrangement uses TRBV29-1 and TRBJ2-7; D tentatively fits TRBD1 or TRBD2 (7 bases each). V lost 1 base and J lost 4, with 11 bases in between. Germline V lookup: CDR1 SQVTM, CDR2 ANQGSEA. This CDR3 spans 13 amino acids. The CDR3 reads CSVEAQGGYEQYF. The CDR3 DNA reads TGCAGCGTTGAAGCGCAGGGGGGGTACGAGCAGTACTTC.

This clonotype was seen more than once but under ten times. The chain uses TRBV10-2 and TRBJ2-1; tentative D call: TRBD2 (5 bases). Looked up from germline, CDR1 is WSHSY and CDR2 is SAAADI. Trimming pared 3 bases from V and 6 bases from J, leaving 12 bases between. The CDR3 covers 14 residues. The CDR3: CASSDVGSSNEQFF. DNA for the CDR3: TGCGCCAGCAGTGACGTAGGGAGCTCCAATGAGCAGTTCTTC.

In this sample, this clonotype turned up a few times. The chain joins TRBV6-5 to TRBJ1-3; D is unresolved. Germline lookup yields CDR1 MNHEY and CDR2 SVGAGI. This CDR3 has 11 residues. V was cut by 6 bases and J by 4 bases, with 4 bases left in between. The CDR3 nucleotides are TGTGCCAGCAGGGTCGGAAACACCATATATTTT. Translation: CASRVGNTIYF.

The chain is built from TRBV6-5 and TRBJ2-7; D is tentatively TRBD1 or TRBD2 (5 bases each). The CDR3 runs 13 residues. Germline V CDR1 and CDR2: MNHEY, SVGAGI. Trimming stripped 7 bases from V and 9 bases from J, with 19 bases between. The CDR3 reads CASTLPPGPGQYF. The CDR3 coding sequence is TGTGCCAGCACTTTACCCCCGGGGCCGGGGCAGTACTTC.

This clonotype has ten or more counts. In DNA form, the CDR3 reads TGTGCCAGCAGCAAAGAAGGCAAGGCCAAAAACATTCAGTACTTC. Encoded protein: CASSKEGKAKNIQYF. The J gene is TRBJ2-4, the V gene TRBV21-1. TRBV21-1 is a listed pseudogene. The CDR3 length is 15 residues.

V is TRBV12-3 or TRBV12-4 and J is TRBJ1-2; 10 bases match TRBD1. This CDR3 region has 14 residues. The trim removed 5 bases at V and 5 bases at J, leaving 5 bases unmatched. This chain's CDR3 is CASSKDRGRYGYTF. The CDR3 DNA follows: TGTGCCAGCAGTAAGGACAGGGGGAGATATGGCTACACCTTC.

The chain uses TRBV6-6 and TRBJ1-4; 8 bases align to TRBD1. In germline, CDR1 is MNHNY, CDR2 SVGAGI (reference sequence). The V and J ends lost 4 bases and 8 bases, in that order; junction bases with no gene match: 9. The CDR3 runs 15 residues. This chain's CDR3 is CASSFQGANREKLFF. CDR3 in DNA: TGTGCCAGCAGTTTCCAGGGGGCCAACAGGGAAAAACTGTTTTTT.

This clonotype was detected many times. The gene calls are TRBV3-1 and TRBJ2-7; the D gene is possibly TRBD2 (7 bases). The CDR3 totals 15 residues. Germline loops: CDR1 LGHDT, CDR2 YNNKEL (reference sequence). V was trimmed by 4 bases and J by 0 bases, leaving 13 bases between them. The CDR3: CASSLRGGGSYEQYF. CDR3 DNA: TGTGCCAGCAGCCTCAGGGGCGGGGGCTCCTACGAGCAGTACTTC.

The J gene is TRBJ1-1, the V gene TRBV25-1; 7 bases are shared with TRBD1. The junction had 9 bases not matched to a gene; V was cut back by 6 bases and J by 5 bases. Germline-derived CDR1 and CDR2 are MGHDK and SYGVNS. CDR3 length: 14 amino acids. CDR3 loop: CASSYSGGLTEAFF. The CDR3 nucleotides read TGTGCCAGCAGCTACTCAGGGGGGTTAACTGAAGCTTTCTTT.

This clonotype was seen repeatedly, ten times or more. The CDR3 coding sequence is TGCGCCAGCAGCTCCGGGACTAGCGGAACCTACGAGCAGTACTTC. Encoded protein: CASSSGTSGTYEQYF. This chain uses TRBV5-1 with TRBJ2-7; TRBD2 agrees at 11 bases. This CDR3 has 15 residues. From germline, CDR1 is SGHRS and CDR2 YFSETQ. V was clipped by 3 bases and J by 2 bases; unmatched bases: 4.

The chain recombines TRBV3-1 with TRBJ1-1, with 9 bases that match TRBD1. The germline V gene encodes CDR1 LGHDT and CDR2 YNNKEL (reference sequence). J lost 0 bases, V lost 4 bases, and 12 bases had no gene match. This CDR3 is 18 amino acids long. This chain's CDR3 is CASSLSSDRGGMNTEAFF. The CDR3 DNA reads TGTGCCAGCAGCCTGAGCTCGGACAGGGGCGGAATGAACACTGAAGCTTTCTTT. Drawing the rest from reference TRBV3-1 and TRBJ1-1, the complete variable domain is DTAVSQTPKYLVTQMGNDKSIKCEQNLGHDTMYWYKQDSKKFLKIMFSYNNKELIINETVPNRFSPKSPDKAHLNLHINSLELGDSAVYFCASSLSSDRGGMNTEAFFGQGTRLTVV.

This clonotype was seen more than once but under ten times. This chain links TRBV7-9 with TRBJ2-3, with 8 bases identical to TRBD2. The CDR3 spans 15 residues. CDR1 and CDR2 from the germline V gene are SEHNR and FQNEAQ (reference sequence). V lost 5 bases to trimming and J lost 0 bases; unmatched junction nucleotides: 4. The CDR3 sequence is CASSPSGRSTDTQYF. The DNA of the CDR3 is TGTGCCAGCAGCCCCAGCGGGAGAAGCACAGATACGCAGTATTTT.

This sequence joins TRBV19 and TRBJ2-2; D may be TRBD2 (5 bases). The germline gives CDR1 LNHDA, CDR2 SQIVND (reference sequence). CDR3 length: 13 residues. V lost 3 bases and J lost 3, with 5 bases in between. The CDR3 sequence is CASSISDTGELFF. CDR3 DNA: TGTGCCAGTAGTATTAGCGACACCGGGGAGCTGTTTTTT.

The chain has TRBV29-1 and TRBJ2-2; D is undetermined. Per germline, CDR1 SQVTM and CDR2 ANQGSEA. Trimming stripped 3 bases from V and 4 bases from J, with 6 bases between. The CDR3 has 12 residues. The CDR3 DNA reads TGCAGCGTTGAGAGTTCCACCGGGGAGCTGTTTTTT. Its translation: CSVESSTGELFF.

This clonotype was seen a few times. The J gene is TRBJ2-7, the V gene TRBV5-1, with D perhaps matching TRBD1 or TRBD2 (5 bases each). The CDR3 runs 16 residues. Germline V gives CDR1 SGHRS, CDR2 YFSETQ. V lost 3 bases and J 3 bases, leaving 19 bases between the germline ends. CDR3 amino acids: CASSSGTADLVYEQYF. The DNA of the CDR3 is TGCGCCAGCAGCTCCGGGACCGCCGATCTAGTCTACGAGCAGTACTTC.

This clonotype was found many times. In DNA form, the CDR3 reads TGCAGTGCTAGAGAAGCTCAGGGGATTACTGAAGCTTTCTTT. Translated: CSAREAQGITEAFF. The chain uses TRBV20-1 and TRBJ1-1; perhaps TRBD1 as D (6 bases). This CDR3 contains 14 residues. The germline V gene encodes CDR1 DFQATT and CDR2 SNEGSKA (reference sequence). The ends were cut back, 0 bases at V and 5 bases at J, with 13 bases in the middle.

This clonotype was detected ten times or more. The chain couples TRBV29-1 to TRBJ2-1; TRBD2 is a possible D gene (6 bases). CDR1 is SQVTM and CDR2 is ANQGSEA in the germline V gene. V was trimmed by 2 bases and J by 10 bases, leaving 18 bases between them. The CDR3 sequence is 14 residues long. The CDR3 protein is CSVESTSKSIEQFF. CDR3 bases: TGCAGCGTTGAATCTACTAGCAAAAGTATAGAGCAGTTCTTC.

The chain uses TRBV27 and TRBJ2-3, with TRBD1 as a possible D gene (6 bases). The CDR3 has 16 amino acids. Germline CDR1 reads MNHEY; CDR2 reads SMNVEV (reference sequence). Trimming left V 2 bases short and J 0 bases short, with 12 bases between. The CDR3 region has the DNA TGTGCCAGCAGTTTAATGGTGGGGACAAGCACAGATACGCAGTATTTT. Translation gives CASSLMVGTSTDTQYF.

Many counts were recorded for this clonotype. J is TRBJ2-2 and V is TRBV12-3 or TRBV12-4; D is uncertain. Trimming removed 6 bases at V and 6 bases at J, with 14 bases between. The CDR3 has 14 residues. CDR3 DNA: TGTGCCAGCAGCCGAGTAGGGTACGCCGGGGAGCTGTTTTTT. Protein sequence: CASSRVGYAGELFF.

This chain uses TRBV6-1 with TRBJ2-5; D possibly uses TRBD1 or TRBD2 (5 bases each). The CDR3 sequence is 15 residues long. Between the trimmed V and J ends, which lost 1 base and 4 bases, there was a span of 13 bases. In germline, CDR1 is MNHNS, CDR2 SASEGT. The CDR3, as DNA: TGTGCCAGCAGTGAAGGTCCGGGACGAGGAGAGACCCAGTACTTC. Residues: CASSEGPGRGETQYF.

CDR3 bases: TGCAGTGCCGCGGACCTCTTGGGAGATACGCAGTATTTT. Its translation is CSAADLLGDTQYF. The rearrangement links TRBV20-1 to TRBJ2-3, with D unresolved. The ends were cut back, 6 bases at V and 5 bases at J, with 15 bases in the middle. The germline V gene has CDR1 DFQATT and CDR2 SNEGSKA (reference sequence). The CDR3 covers 13 residues.

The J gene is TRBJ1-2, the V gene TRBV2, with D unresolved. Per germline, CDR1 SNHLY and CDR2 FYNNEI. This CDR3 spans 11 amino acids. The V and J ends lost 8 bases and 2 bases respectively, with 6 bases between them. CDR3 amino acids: CASGKNYGYTF. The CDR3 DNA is TGTGCCAGCGGTAAAAACTATGGCTACACCTTC.

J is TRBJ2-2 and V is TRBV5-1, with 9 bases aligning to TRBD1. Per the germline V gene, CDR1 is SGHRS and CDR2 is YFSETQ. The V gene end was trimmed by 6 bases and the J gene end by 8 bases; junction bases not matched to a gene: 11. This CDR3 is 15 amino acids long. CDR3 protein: CASTRGQGPPGELFF. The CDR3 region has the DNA TGCGCCAGCACCCGAGGACAGGGGCCTCCTGGGGAGCTGTTTTTT.

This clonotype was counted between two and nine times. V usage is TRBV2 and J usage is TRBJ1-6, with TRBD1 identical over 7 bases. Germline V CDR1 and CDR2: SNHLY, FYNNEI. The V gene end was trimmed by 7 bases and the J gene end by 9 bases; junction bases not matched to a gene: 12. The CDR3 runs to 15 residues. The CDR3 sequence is CASNPETGSASPLHF. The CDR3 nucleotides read TGTGCCAGCAACCCAGAGACAGGGTCGGCTTCACCCCTCCACTTT. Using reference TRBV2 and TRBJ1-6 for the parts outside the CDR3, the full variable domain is EPEVTQTPSHQVTQMGQEVILRCVPISNHLYFYWYRQILGQKVEFLVSFYNNEISEKSEIFDDQFSVERPDGSNFTLKIRSTKLEDSAMYFCASNPETGSASPLHFGNGTRLTVT.

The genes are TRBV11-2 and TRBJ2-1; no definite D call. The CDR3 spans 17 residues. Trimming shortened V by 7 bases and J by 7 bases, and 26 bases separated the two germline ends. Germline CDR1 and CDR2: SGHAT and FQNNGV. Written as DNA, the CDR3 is TGTGCCAGCACCCCCGGGTGGCGGAACTCGGTCGTTAATGAGCAGTTCTTC. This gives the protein CASTPGWRNSVVNEQFF.

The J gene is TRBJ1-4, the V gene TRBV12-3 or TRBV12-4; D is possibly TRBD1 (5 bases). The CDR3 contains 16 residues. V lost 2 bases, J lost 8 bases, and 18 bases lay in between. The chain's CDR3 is CASSLSSRGLGEKLFF. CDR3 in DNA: TGTGCCAGCAGTTTATCCTCGAGGGGACTTGGGGAAAAACTGTTTTTT.

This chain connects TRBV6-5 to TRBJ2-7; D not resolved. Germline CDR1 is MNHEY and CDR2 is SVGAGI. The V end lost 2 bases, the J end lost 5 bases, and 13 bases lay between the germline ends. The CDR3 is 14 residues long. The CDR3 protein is CASSYRGGGDEQYF. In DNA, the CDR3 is TGTGCCAGCAGTTACCGCGGCGGTGGGGACGAGCAGTACTTC.

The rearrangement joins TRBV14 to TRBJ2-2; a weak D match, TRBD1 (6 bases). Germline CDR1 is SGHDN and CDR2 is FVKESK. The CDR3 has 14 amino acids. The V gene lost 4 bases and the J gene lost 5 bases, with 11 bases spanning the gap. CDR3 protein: CASSPDRRTGELFF. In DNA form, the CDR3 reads TGTGCCAGCAGCCCGGACAGAAGAACCGGGGAGCTGTTTTTT. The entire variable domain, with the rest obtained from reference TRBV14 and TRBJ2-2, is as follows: EAGVTQFPSHSVIEKGQTVTLRCDPISGHDNLYWYRRVMGKEIKFLLHFVKESKQDESGMPNNRFLAERTGGTYSTLKVQPAELEDSGVYFCASSPDRRTGELFFGEGSRLTVL.